The 24 T cell receptor beta chains below come from one sample, sequenced in a study of blood T cells in healthy people across ages. A sample-barcoded 5' primer and a J-beta primer mix were used in a second PCR of roughly 7 to 11 cycles. From the 5' RACE reads, TCRdb called clonotypes with MiXCR, one entry per CDR3 protein. The sample carries about 1.4 million distinct CDR3 sequences, roughly 59% recorded once. Sequencing was carried out using blood. These receptors all stem from a young man in good health.

The chain combines TRBV7-9 with TRBJ2-3; a weak D match, TRBD2 (5 bases). The CDR3 is made up of 16 amino acids. Germline lookup yields CDR1 SEHNR and CDR2 FQNEAQ (reference sequence). V was trimmed by 2 bases and J by 2 bases, leaving 14 bases between them. This chain's CDR3 is CASSLRSGPNTDTQYF. The CDR3 DNA sequence: TGTGCCAGCAGCTTAAGAAGCGGACCCAACACAGATACGCAGTATTTT.

This clonotype was seen a single time. This chain joins TRBV29-1 and TRBJ2-7; the D gene could be TRBD1 or TRBD2 (5 bases each). The CDR3 length is 14 residues. Germline values: CDR1 SQVTM, CDR2 ANQGSEA. V gave up 7 bases and J gave up 7 bases, with 23 bases separating them. CDR3 in DNA: TGCAGCGCCCGGACTGCTCCCCAGGGCAATGAGCAGTACTTC. Amino acids: CSARTAPQGNEQYF.

V is TRBV7-2 and J is TRBJ1-6, with TRBD1 as a possible D gene (5 bases). V was clipped by 1 base and J by 5 bases, with 15 bases between them. The CDR3 is made up of 17 amino acids. The germline V gene encodes CDR1 SGHTA and CDR2 FQGNSA. The CDR3 region is CASSLGTPGSHNSPLHF. In DNA form, the CDR3 reads TGTGCCAGCAGCTTAGGAACTCCAGGGTCCCATAATTCACCCCTCCACTTT.

The genes are TRBV20-1 and TRBJ1-2, with a weak D call TRBD1 (5 bases). Trimming stripped 1 base from V and 2 bases from J, with 20 bases between. Germline assignment: CDR1 DFQATT and CDR2 SNEGSKA (reference sequence). CDR3 length equals 17 residues. The CDR3, as DNA: TGCAGTGCTAGAGCGTGGACTCTACAGGAATCGAACTATGGCTACACCTTC. Protein product: CSARAWTLQESNYGYTF.

The chain is built from TRBV7-9 and TRBJ1-4, with D perhaps TRBD1 (6 bases). V was shortened by 3 bases and J by 5 bases, with 13 bases between the two germline ends. Looked up from germline, CDR1 is SEHNR and CDR2 is FQNEAQ (reference sequence). The CDR3 loop spans 15 amino acids. The CDR3 protein is CASSFFGGGNEKLFF. CDR3 coding DNA: TGTGCCAGCAGCTTTTTTGGGGGCGGGAATGAAAAACTGTTTTTT.

This clonotype has only a few counts. The chain employs TRBV10-3 and TRBJ2-2; D remains unclear. This CDR3 is built from 13 residues. Germline lookup yields CDR1 ENHRY and CDR2 SYGVKD. Trimming took off 2 bases at V and 3 bases at J, with 4 bases between the two ends. For the CDR3, the DNA is TGTGCCATCAGTGAGGGGGACACCGGGGAGCTGTTTTTT. Amino acid sequence: CAISEGDTGELFF.

The rearrangement joins TRBV7-9 to TRBJ1-1, with 7 bases fitting TRBD1. Looked up from germline, CDR1 is SEHNR and CDR2 is FQNEAQ (reference sequence). The CDR3 runs 15 residues. V was clipped by 6 bases and J by 2 bases; unmatched bases: 9. CDR3 sequence reads: CASRRRTGYNTEAFF. DNA of the CDR3: TGTGCCAGCAGACGACGGACAGGCTATAACACTGAAGCTTTCTTT.

J is TRBJ2-1 and V is TRBV27, with D tentatively TRBD2 (5 bases). Germline V lookup: CDR1 MNHEY, CDR2 SMNVEV (reference sequence). Trimming removed 5 bases at V and 7 bases at J, with 21 bases between. The CDR3 covers 16 residues. As DNA, the CDR3 is TGTGCCAGCAGTCCCAAGGCGATCGGGGATGGGAATGAGCAGTTCTTC. Translated, it gives CASSPKAIGDGNEQFF.

The sample holds a few counts of this clonotype. V is TRBV28 and J is TRBJ2-7, with TRBD1 matching over 9 bases. Germline CDR1 reads MDHEN; CDR2 reads SYDVKM. J gave up 4 bases and V 7 bases, and 11 bases lay outside the gene matches. The CDR3 has 15 amino acids. The CDR3 loop reads CASNSHHRGRYEQYF. Written as DNA, the CDR3 is TGTGCCAGCAATTCCCATCACAGGGGGCGGTACGAGCAGTACTTC.

At least ten counts were recorded for this clonotype. The chain couples TRBV7-9 to TRBJ2-7; 9 bases are a match to TRBD2. Unmatched junction bases numbered 7, after V lost 3 bases and J lost 4 bases. Germline V gives CDR1 SEHNR, CDR2 FQNEAQ (reference sequence). This CDR3 has 15 amino acids. The CDR3 sequence: CASSLAAGGVYEQYF. DNA for the CDR3: TGTGCCAGCAGCTTGGCAGCGGGAGGAGTTTACGAGCAGTACTTC.

This chain uses TRBV29-1 with TRBJ1-4, with 8 positions matching TRBD1. CDR1 and CDR2 (germline): SQVTM, ANQGSEA. The V gene end was trimmed by 1 base and the J gene end by 4 bases; junction bases not matched to a gene: 5. CDR3 length equals 15 residues. Here the CDR3 reads CSVEGRGQDNEKLFF. DNA of the CDR3: TGCAGCGTTGAAGGTCGGGGACAGGATAATGAAAAACTGTTTTTT.

The chain couples TRBV6-6 to TRBJ2-1, with 7 nucleotides matching TRBD2. Per the germline V gene, CDR1 is MNHNY and CDR2 is SVGAGI (reference sequence). The ends lost 6 bases at V and 4 bases at J; junction bases unmatched: 9. This CDR3 has 15 amino acids. The CDR3 nucleotides read TGTGCCAGCAGGCTAGCGGATACTCCATACAATGAGCAGTTCTTC. As protein: CASRLADTPYNEQFF.

This clonotype turned up a few times. The chain recombines TRBV4-2 with TRBJ1-4, with D possibly being TRBD1 (5 bases). V lost 1 base to trimming and J lost 8 bases, with 11 bases between them. Germline V gene sequence: CDR1 LGHNA, CDR2 YNFKEQ. The CDR3 extends over 14 amino acids. CDR3 DNA sequence: TGTGCCAGCAGCCAAGGGAAGCGGGGGGAAAAACTGTTTTTT. Protein product: CASSQGKRGEKLFF.

The V call is TRBV6-2 or TRBV6-3, the J call TRBJ2-7; the match to TRBD1 covers 7 bases. V gave up 8 bases and J gave up 3 bases; unmatched junction bases: 10. Germline V gives CDR1 MNHEY, CDR2 SVGEGT. The CDR3 is made up of 14 amino acids. The CDR3 bases are TGTGCCAGCCGAGACAGGGATCTAGACTACGAGCAGTACTTC. Protein sequence: CASRDRDLDYEQYF.

The rearrangement joins TRBV28 to TRBJ2-7, with TRBD1 matching over 8 bases. The V gene's germline CDR1 is MDHEN and CDR2 SYDVKM. Trimming removed 3 bases from V and 5 bases from J; junction bases left unmatched: 15. The CDR3 has 17 amino acids. The CDR3 nucleotides are TGTGCCAGCAGTTTCATCCTCAGGGGGCCGGCGTACCACGAGCAGTACTTC. Protein product: CASSFILRGPAYHEQYF.

The chain combines TRBV13 with TRBJ2-7; weak D call: TRBD1 (6 bases). CDR1 and CDR2 from the germline V gene are PRHDT and FYEKMQ (reference sequence). This CDR3 spans 14 amino acids. Between the trimmed V and J ends, which lost 4 bases and 6 bases, there was a span of 16 bases. The CDR3 sequence is CASSSSGHVGEQYF. In nucleotides, the CDR3 is TGTGCCAGCAGCTCTTCGGGACATGTAGGCGAGCAGTACTTC.

V and J are TRBV13 and TRBJ2-7; the match to TRBD1 covers 7 bases. The trim removed 0 bases at V and 1 base at J, leaving 6 bases unmatched. Germline V gives CDR1 PRHDT, CDR2 FYEKMQ (reference sequence). CDR3 length equals 16 residues. The CDR3 spells CASSLGLGGSSYEQYF. CDR3 nucleotides: TGTGCCAGCAGCTTAGGTCTAGGGGGCTCGTCCTACGAGCAGTACTTC.

The chain carries TRBV12-5 and TRBJ1-6; TRBD1 is a possible D gene (5 bases). V shed 3 bases and J shed 5 bases, with 17 bases lying between them. The CDR3 has 17 amino acids. Germline CDR1 reads LGHNT; CDR2 reads FRNRAP. The CDR3 nucleotides read TGTGCTAGTGGTTTATTAGGGGTTGAGGATCATAATTCACCCCTCCACTTT. Translated: CASGLLGVEDHNSPLHF. Variable domain in full (rest from reference TRBV12-5 and TRBJ1-6): DARVTQTPRHKVTEMGQEVTMRCQPILGHNTVFWYRQTMMQGLELLAYFRNRAPLDDSGMPKDRFSAEMPDATLATLKIQPSEPRDSAVYFCASGLLGVEDHNSPLHFGNGTRLTVT.

The rearrangement uses TRBV28 and TRBJ1-6, with 8 nucleotides matching TRBD1. The CDR3 contains 14 residues. CDR1 and CDR2 from the germline V gene are MDHEN and SYDVKM. V gave up 5 bases and J gave up 10 bases; unmatched junction bases: 7. CDR3 in amino acids: CASSPGTGTSPLHF. CDR3 bases: TGTGCCAGCAGTCCAGGGACAGGTACCTCACCCCTCCACTTT.

The chain joins TRBV9 to TRBJ2-3; the D gene is possibly TRBD2 (6 bases). Looked up from germline, CDR1 is SGDLS and CDR2 is YYNGEE. The CDR3 is made up of 19 amino acids. Trimming pared 0 bases from V and 0 bases from J, leaving 20 bases between. The CDR3 sequence is CASSVVAGRTLLSTDTQYF. The CDR3 DNA reads TGTGCCAGCAGCGTAGTTGCGGGGAGAACCCTGTTGAGCACAGATACGCAGTATTTT.

CDR3 nucleotide sequence: TGTGCCAGCAGTCCGAGACTAGCGGGGAATCAAGAGACCCAGTACTTC. The encoded protein is CASSPRLAGNQETQYF. The chain couples TRBV12-3 or TRBV12-4 to TRBJ2-5, with 11 positions matching TRBD2. The CDR3 covers 16 residues. Losses at the gene ends were 5 bases for V and 2 bases for J; bases not matched to a gene: 7.

The rearrangement uses TRBV5-6 and TRBJ2-3; D remains ambiguous. V lost 0 bases and J lost 6, with 14 bases in between. Germline CDR1 reads SGHDT; CDR2 reads YYEEEE. There are 15 residues in the CDR3. The CDR3 bases are TGTGCCAGCAGCTTGGCCGTGGGTGCGACGGATACGCAGTATTTT. Protein sequence: CASSLAVGATDTQYF.

The CDR3 sequence is CASSLVNGGPTDTQYF. As DNA, the CDR3 is TGTGCCAGCAGCTTAGTGAACGGGGGCCCTACAGATACGCAGTATTTT. The chain links TRBV7-9 to TRBJ2-3; D might be TRBD1 or TRBD2, each matching 6 bases. Trimming pared 1 base from V and 3 bases from J, leaving 14 bases between. The CDR3 is made up of 16 amino acids. Germline V gene lookup returns CDR1 SEHNR and CDR2 FQNEAQ (reference sequence).

The V call is TRBV3-1, the J call TRBJ2-2; perhaps D is TRBD1 or TRBD2 (5 bases each). CDR3 length equals 16 residues. V shed 2 bases and J shed 3 bases, with 13 bases lying between them. Germline values: CDR1 LGHDT, CDR2 YNNKEL (reference sequence). DNA for the CDR3: TGTGCCAGCAGCCAACCACTAGGGGAACACACCGGGGAGCTGTTTTTT. This gives the protein CASSQPLGEHTGELFF. Based on the CDR3 plus reference TRBV3-1 and TRBJ2-2, the full variable domain is DTAVSQTPKYLVTQMGNDKSIKCEQNLGHDTMYWYKQDSKKFLKIMFSYNNKELIINETVPNRFSPKSPDKAHLNLHINSLELGDSAVYFCASSQPLGEHTGELFFGEGSRLTVL.